This is a list of T cell receptor beta chains from one sample in a study of OX40 agonist ivuxolimab in advanced cancers. TCRdb keeps only in-frame clones here, not all; method: immunoSEQ multiplex PCR. The repertoire holds about 58,000 clones, with about 86% as singletons. Sequenced material: CD4+ or CD8+ T cells sorted from blood, taken in a trial of the OX40 agonist ivuxolimab. These receptors originate from an adult with an advanced solid tumor such as melanoma, head and neck, liver or kidney cancer. The CDR3 runs from the conserved cysteine through the conserved F or W. A D gene is named only where the DNA matches it firmly. Part of the rows lack a size; the others show once, few, many or a class for expanded clones.

>.|.|TRBV11-2|TRBJ1-3
CASSRSGTGNTIYF
TGTGCCAGCTCCCGGTCTGGGACTGGAAACACCATATATTTT
>TRBD1|.|TRBV25-1|TRBJ2-5
CASRAGQGARETQYF
TGTGCCAGCAGGGCGGGACAGGGGGCTCGAGAGACCCAGTACTTC
>.|.|TRBV10-2|TRBJ2-3
CASSETGYTDTQYF
TGCGCCAGCAGTGAGACGGGCTACACAGATACGCAGTATTTT
>TRBD1|.|TRBV27|TRBJ2-7
CASSPWTGGSYEQYF
TGTGCCAGCAGTCCGTGGACAGGGGGCTCCTACGAGCAGTACTTC
>TRBD1|.|TRBV19|TRBJ1-1
CASSSTAGGAFF
TGTGCCAGTAGTTCAACGGCAGGGGGAGCTTTCTTT
>TRBD1|.|TRBV6-5|TRBJ2-1
CASSWDRAVGEQFF
TGTGCCAGCTCATGGGACAGGGCCGTCGGTGAGCAGTTCTTC
>.|.|TRBV30|TRBJ2-5
CAWRWGAQETQYF
TGTGCCTGGAGGTGGGGGGCCCAAGAGACCCAGTACTTC
>TRBD2|.|TRBV9|TRBJ2-5
CASSVARGGETQYF
TGTGCCAGCAGCGTAGCCCGGGGGGGGGAGACCCAGTACTTC
>TRBD1|.|TRBV7-9|TRBJ1-2
CASTHSLVTGGDGYTF
TGTGCCAGCACCCATAGCTTAGTTACAGGGGGCGATGGCTACACCTTC
>.|.|TRBV11-2|TRBJ1-1
CASSFLGTEAFF
TGTGCCAGCAGCTTCTTGGGGACTGAAGCTTTCTTT
>TRBD1|few|TRBV28|TRBJ2-7
CASAIGGTASYEQYF
TGTGCCAGCGCAATTGGTGGGACAGCTTCCTACGAGCAGTACTTC
>TRBD2|.|TRBV5-1|TRBJ2-5
CASSLDGGVQETQYF
TGCGCCAGCAGCTTGGACGGGGGGGTCCAAGAGACCCAGTACTTC
>.|once|TRBV19|TRBJ1-2
CASSINSNYGYTF
TGTGCCAGTAGTATTAACAGTAACTATGGCTACACCTTC
>.|.|TRBV29-1|TRBJ1-2
CSVEEVVGARYGYTF
TGCAGCGTTGAAGAGGTGGTGGGGGCTCGCTATGGCTACACCTTC
>.|.|TRBV21-1|TRBJ2-3
CASSSPTGREYTDTQYF
TGTGCCAGCAGTTCCCCGACAGGGCGAGAATACACAGATACGCAGTATTTT
>.|.|TRBV19|TRBJ1-2
CASSVYAGPLTAYGYTF
TGTGCCAGTAGTGTGTATGCCGGGCCTCTAACCGCCTATGGCTACACCTTC
>.|.|TRBV6-1|TRBJ2-7
CASSETGSHASYEQYF
TGTGCCAGCAGTGAAACTGGCTCACACGCCTCCTACGAGCAGTACTTC
>.|.|TRBV21-1|TRBJ1-5
CASSGDRGGGQPQHF
TGTGCCAGCAGCGGTGACAGGGGAGGCGGTCAGCCCCAGCATTTT
>.|.|TRBV2|TRBJ1-1
CASRNFVNTEAFF
TGTGCCAGCAGGAATTTTGTGAACACTGAAGCTTTCTTT
>TRBD1|.|TRBV6-1|TRBJ2-3
CASRPTGPDTQYF
TGTGCCAGCAGACCGACAGGGCCAGATACGCAGTATTTT
>.|.|TRBV28|TRBJ2-1
CASSLGTTGPNEQFF
TGTGCCAGCAGTTTGGGGACCACCGGACCCAATGAGCAGTTCTTC
>TRBD1|.|TRBV4-1|TRBJ1-2
CASSRQGRDGYTF
TGCGCCAGCAGCCGACAGGGACGGGATGGCTACACCTTC
>TRBD1|.|TRBV6-1|TRBJ1-1
CASRGQMNTEAFF
TGTGCCAGCCGGGGACAGATGAACACTGAAGCTTTCTTT
>.|.|TRBV7-2|TRBJ2-1
CASSLLGLVGDEQFF
TGTGCCAGCAGCTTATTAGGGTTGGTCGGCGATGAGCAGTTCTTC
>.|few|TRBV2|TRBJ1-2
CASTDWVGYTF
TGTGCCAGCACCGATTGGGTTGGCTACACCTTC
>TRBD1|.|TRBV7-9|TRBJ1-3
CASSFVGTGRNTIYF
TGTGCCAGCAGCTTTGTCGGGACAGGGAGGAACACCATATATTTT
>.|.|TRBV4-2|TRBJ1-2
CASSQDLGTAFHGYTF
TGTGCCAGCAGCCAAGATTTGGGAACAGCATTTCATGGCTACACCTTC
>.|.|TRBV7-9|TRBJ2-3
CASSSPFGRARTDTQYF
TGTGCCAGCAGCTCCCCCTTCGGTAGGGCGAGGACAGATACGCAGTATTTT
>.|.|TRBV30|TRBJ1-1
CAWSFQLNTEAFF
TGTGCCTGGAGTTTTCAGCTGAACACTGAAGCTTTCTTT
>.|few|TRBV10-1|TRBJ1-4
CASSDPGGKLFF
TGCGCCAGCAGTGACCCCGGCGGGAAACTGTTTTTT
>TRBD2|.|TRBV7-2|TRBJ2-4
CASSSPGGLAGKNIQYF
TGTGCCAGCAGCTCCCCCGGCGGCCTAGCGGGGAAAAACATTCAGTACTTC
>.|once|TRBV13|TRBJ1-6
CASSPPRGSSYNSPLHF
TGTGCCAGCAGCCCCCCCCGAGGAAGCTCCTATAATTCACCCCTCCACTTT
>.|.|TRBV6-5|TRBJ1-5
CASSPQGGQPQHF
TGTGCCAGCAGTCCACAGGGTGGCCAGCCCCAGCATTTT
>.|.|TRBV5-1|TRBJ1-2
CASSPTANYGYTF
TGCGCCAGCAGCCCTACGGCTAACTATGGCTACACCTTC
>TRBD2|.|TRBV5-6|TRBJ2-1
CASSLALLAGGLGYNEQFF
TGTGCCAGCAGCTTGGCGCTACTAGCGGGGGGGCTGGGCTACAATGAGCAGTTCTTC
>.|.|TRBV4-1|TRBJ1-6
CASSPNGARGSPLHF
TGCGCCAGCAGCCCAAACGGGGCTAGGGGGTCACCCCTCCACTTT
>.|.|TRBV6-5|TRBJ1-5
CASSWGSTSYQPQHF
TGTGCCAGCAGTTGGGGCTCCACCTCCTATCAGCCCCAGCATTTT
>.|.|TRBV6-6|TRBJ1-2
CASRHSQGDSNYGYTF
TGTGCCAGCAGACACTCTCAGGGTGACAGTAACTATGGCTACACCTTC
>.|.|TRBV2|TRBJ2-5
CASTPGEETQYF
TGTGCCAGCACCCCGGGAGAAGAGACCCAGTACTTC
>TRBD1|.|TRBV18|TRBJ1-1
CASSPWGQSFNTEAFF
TGTGCCAGCTCACCCTGGGGACAGTCTTTCAACACTGAAGCTTTCTTT
>TRBD2|.|TRBV18|TRBJ2-3
CASSPWGTSPALHTQYF
TGTGCCAGCTCACCATGGGGGACTAGTCCCGCTCTTCATACGCAGTATTTT
>TRBD1|.|TRBV5-1|TRBJ1-1
CASSLTTGGTEAFF
TGCGCCAGCAGCCTCACCACAGGGGGCACTGAAGCTTTCTTT
>TRBD1|once|TRBV4-1|TRBJ2-7
CASSQGSPTGGISYEQYF
TGCGCCAGCAGCCAAGGGAGTCCCACAGGGGGCATCTCCTACGAGCAGTACTTC
>.|once|TRBV7-2|TRBJ2-3
CASTRGPDTQYF
TGTGCCAGCACCCGTGGGCCAGATACGCAGTATTTT
>.|.|TRBV7-8|TRBJ1-1
CASSSLREGGTEAFF
TGTGCCAGCAGCTCCCTAAGAGAAGGAGGCACTGAAGCTTTCTTT
>.|.|TRBV7-8|TRBJ1-4
CASSSQTGATNEKLFF
TGTGCCAGCAGCAGCCAGACGGGTGCAACTAATGAAAAACTGTTTTTT
>.|.|TRBV11-2|TRBJ1-6
CASSFEVHTGSPLHF
TGTGCCAGCAGCTTCGAGGTCCATACAGGTTCACCCCTCCACTTT
>.|.|TRBV5-1|TRBJ1-4
CASSLVSTNEKLFF
TGCGCCAGCAGCTTGGTGTCAACTAATGAAAAACTGTTTTTT
>.|.|TRBV29-1|TRBJ2-7
CSVTTGGRTYEQYF
TGCAGCGTTACCACGGGGGGCCGAACCTACGAGCAGTACTTC
>.|few|TRBV18|TRBJ1-4
CASSTGGAGEKLFF
TGTGCCAGCTCAACGGGGGGGGCCGGTGAAAAACTGTTTTTT
>TRBD1|.|TRBV11-2|TRBJ2-3
CASSPLRGRTDTQYF
TGTGCCAGCAGCCCCCTCAGGGGGCGGACAGATACGCAGTATTTT
>TRBD1|.|TRBV19|TRBJ1-6
CASSATGHDNSPLHF
TGTGCCAGTAGTGCGACAGGGCACGATAATTCACCCCTCCACTTT
>TRBD1|.|TRBV6-1|TRBJ2-1
CASQTQGFKNEQFF
TGTGCCAGCCAAACACAGGGGTTCAAGAATGAGCAGTTCTTC